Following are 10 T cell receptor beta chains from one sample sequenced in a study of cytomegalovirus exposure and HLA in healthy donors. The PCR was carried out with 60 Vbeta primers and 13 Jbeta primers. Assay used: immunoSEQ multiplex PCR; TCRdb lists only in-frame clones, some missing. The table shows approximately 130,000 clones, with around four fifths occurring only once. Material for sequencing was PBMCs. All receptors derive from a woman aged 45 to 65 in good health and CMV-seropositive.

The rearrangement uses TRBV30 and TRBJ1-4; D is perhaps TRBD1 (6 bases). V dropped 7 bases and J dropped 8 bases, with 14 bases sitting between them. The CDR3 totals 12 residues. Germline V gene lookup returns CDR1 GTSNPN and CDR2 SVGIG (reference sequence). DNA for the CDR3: TGTGCCTACCAGGGGTTTGACGAAAAACTGTTTTTT. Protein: CAYQGFDEKLFF.

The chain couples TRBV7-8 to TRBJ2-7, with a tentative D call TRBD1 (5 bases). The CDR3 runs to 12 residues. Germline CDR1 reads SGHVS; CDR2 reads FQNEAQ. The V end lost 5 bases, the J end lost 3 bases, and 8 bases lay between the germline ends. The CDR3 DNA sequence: TGTGCCAGCAGCAGGACATACTACGAGCAGTACTTC. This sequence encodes CASSRTYYEQYF.

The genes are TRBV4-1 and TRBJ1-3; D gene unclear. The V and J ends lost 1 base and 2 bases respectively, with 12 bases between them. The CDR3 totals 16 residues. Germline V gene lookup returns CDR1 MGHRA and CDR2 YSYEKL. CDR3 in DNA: TGCGCCAGCAGCCAAGCGGGGTCGGGAACTGGAAACACCATATATTTT. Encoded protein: CASSQAGSGTGNTIYF.

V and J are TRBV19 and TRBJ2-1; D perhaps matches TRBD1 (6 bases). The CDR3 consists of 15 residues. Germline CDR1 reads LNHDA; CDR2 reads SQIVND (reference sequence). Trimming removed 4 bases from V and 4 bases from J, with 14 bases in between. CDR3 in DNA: TGTGCCAGTAGTACCTCTGGGACACCTTACAATGAGCAGTTCTTC. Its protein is CASSTSGTPYNEQFF.

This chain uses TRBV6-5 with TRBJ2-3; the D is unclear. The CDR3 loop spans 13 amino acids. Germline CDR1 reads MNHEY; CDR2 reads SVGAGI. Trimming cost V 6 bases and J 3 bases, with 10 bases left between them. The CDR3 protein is CASSHSRTDTQYF. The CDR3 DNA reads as TGTGCCAGCAGCCACTCTCGAACAGATACGCAGTATTTT.

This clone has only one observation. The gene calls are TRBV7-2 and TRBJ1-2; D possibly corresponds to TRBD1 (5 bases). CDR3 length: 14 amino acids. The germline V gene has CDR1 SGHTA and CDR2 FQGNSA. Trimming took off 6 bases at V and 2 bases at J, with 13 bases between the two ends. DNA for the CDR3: TGTGCCAGCAGTGTCCGTGGGGCGAACTATGGCTACACCTTC. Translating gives CASSVRGANYGYTF.

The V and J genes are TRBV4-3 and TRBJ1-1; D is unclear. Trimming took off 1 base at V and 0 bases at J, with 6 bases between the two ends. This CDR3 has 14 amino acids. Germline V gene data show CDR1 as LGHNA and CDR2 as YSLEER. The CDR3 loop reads CASSQVRVNTEAFF. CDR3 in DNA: TGCGCCAGCAGCCAAGTGAGGGTGAACACTGAAGCTTTCTTT.

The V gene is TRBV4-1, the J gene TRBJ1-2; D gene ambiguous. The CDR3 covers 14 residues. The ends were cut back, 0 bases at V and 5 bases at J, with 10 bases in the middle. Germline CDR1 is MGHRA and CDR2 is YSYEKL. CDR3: CASSQDLAPYGYTF. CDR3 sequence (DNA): TGCGCCAGCAGCCAAGACCTGGCCCCGTATGGCTACACCTTC.

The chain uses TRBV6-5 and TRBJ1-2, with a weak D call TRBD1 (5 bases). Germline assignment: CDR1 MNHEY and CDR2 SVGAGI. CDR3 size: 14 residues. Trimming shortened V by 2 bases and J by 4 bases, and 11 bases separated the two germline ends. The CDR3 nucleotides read TGTGCCAGCAGTTACAACCGACAGTCCTATGGCTACACCTTC. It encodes CASSYNRQSYGYTF.

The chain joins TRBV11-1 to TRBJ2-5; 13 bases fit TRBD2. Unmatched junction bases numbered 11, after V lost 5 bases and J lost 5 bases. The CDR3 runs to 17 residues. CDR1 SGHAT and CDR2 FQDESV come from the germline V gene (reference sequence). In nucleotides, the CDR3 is TGTGCCAGCAGCCTCCTCGACGGACTAGCGGGGGTGGAGACCCAGTACTTC. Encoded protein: CASSLLDGLAGVETQYF.